A single T cell receptor (beta chain) is shown here with its context. Its antigen is still unknown. This sample is part of a study of T cell clones after liver transplantation. TCRdb's table, derived via immunoSEQ multiplex PCR, lists solely in-frame clones and lacks some. Among about 75,000 clones listed, 80% to 85% were seen once. This CDR3 is built from 16 residues. Study conclusions and caveats: A larger donor-reactive than third-party decline suggested partial antigen-specific deletion. Post-transplant, graft-donor-reactive CD4 TCRbeta sequences in blood dropped significantly in most of the 8 subjects.

The sequence was obtained from a human patient who received a liver transplant. Some of the T cells might come from the graft donor. This specimen consisted of CD4+ T cells from blood, obtained around 50 months after liver transplant. J is TRBJ1-3 and V is TRBV21-1; the tabulated D call, TRBD1, remains unverified against the DNA. TRBV21-1 corresponds to a pseudogene. CDR3 loop: CASSPHRTGSGNTIYF. The CDR3 DNA follows: TGTGCCAGCAGCCCTCACCGGACAGGGTCTGGAAACACCATATATTTT.